Below, one T cell receptor beta chain is given with its context. Original processing methods: Reference gene primers were amplified, and this amplification served to estimate nucleated cell counts. Profiling relied on immunoSEQ multiplex PCR, and the TCRdb table lists in-frame clones only, not all of them. V and J calls and clone size come straight from that table; D and trimming were deduced from the DNA. The table records 250,000 to 300,000 clones, 84% of them present only once. These data originate in a study of blood T cell repertoires in COVID-19. Across the study: Researchers got acute and convalescent COVID-19 samples from the United States, Italy and Spain. In each case, the material was cDNA or gDNA derived from T cells, B-cell-depleted T cells, or PBMCs.

The ends lost 6 bases at V and 9 bases at J; junction bases unmatched: 8. The germline V gene has CDR1 LNHDA and CDR2 SQIVND (reference sequence). The CDR3 sequence is 14 residues long. Sequenced input: peripheral blood. V and J are TRBV19 and TRBJ1-6; 7 nucleotides match TRBD1. The clonotype originates from a man between 60 and 75 years old with acute or convalescent COVID-19. The CDR3 protein is CASRETGTFSPLHF. CDR3 sequence (DNA): TGTGCCAGTAGAGAGACAGGGACGTTTTCACCCCTCCACTTT. Full variable domain (missing parts from reference TRBV19 and TRBJ1-6): DGGITQSPKYLFRKEGQNVTLSCEQNLNHDAMYWYRQDPGQGLRLIYYSQIVNDFQKGDIAEGYSVSREKKESFPLTVTSAQKNPTAFYLCASRETGTFSPLHFGNGTRLTVT.